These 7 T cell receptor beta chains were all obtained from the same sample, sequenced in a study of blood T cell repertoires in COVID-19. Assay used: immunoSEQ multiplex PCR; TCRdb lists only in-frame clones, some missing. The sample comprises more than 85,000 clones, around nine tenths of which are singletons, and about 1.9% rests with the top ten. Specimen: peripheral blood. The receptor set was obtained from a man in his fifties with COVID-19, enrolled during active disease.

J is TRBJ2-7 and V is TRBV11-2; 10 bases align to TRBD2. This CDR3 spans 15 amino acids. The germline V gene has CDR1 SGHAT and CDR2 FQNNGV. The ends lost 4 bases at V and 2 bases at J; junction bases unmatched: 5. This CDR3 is CASSYYSGGAYEQYF. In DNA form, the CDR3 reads TGTGCCAGCAGCTACTACAGCGGGGGGGCCTACGAGCAGTACTTC.

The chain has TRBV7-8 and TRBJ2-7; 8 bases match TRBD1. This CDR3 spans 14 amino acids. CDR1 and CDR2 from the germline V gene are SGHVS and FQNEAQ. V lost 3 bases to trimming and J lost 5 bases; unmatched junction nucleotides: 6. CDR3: CASSFQGAYHEQYF. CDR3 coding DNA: TGTGCCAGCAGCTTCCAGGGGGCTTACCACGAGCAGTACTTC.

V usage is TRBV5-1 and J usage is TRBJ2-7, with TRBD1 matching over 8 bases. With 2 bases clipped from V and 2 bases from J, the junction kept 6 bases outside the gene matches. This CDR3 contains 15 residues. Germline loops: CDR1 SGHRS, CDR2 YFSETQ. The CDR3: CASSLTGTGPYEQYF. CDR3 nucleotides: TGCGCCAGCAGCTTAACCGGGACAGGCCCCTACGAGCAGTACTTC.

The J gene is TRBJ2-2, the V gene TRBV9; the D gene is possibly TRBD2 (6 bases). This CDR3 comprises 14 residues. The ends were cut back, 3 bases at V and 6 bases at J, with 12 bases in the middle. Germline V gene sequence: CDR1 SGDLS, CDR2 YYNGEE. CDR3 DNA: TGTGCCAGCAGCGACCTGGGGGGATCCGGGGAGCTGTTTTTT. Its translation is CASSDLGGSGELFF.

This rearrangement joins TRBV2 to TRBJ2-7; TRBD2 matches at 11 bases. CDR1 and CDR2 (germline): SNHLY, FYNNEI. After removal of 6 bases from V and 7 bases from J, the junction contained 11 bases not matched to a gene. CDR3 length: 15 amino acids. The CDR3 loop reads CASRFLAGGVAEQYF. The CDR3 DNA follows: TGTGCCAGCAGATTCCTAGCGGGGGGAGTCGCTGAGCAGTACTTC.

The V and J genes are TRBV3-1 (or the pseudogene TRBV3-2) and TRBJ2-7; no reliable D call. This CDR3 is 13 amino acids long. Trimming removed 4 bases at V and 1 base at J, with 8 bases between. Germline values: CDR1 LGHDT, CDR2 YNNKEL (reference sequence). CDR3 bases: TGTGCCAGCAGCCCACTCGGGTCCTACGAGCAGTACTTC. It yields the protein CASSPLGSYEQYF.

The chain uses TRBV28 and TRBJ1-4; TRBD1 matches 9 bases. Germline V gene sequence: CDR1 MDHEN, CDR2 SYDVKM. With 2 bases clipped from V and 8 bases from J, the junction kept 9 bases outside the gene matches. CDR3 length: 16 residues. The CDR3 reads CASSLGGTGGNEKLFF. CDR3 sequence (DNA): TGTGCCAGCAGTTTAGGAGGTACAGGGGGCAACGAAAAACTGTTTTTT. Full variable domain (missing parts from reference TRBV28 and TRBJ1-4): DVKVTQSSRYLVKRTGEKVFLECVQDMDHENMFWYRQDPGLGLRLIYFSYDVKMKEKGDIPEGYSVSREKKERFSLILESASTNQTSMYLCASSLGGTGGNEKLFFGSGTQLSVL.